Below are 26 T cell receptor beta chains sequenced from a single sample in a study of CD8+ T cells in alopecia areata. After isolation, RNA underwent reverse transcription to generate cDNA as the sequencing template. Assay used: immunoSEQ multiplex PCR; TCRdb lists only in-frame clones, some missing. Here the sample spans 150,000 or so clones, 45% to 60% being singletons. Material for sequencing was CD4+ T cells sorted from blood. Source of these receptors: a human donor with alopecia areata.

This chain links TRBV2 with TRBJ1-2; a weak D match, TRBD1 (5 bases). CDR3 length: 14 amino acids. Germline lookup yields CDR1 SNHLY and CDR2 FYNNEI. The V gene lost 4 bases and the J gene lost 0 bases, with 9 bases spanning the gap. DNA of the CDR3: TGTGCCAGCAGTGGACGACAGACTAACTATGGCTACACCTTC. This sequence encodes CASSGRQTNYGYTF.

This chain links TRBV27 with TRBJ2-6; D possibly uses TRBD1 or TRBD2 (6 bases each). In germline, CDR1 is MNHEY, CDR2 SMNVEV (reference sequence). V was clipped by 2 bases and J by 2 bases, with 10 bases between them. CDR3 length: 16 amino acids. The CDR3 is CASSLDRRAGANVLTF. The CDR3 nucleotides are TGTGCCAGCAGTTTAGACAGGAGGGCTGGGGCCAACGTCCTGACTTTC. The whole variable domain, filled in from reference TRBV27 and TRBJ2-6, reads EAQVTQNPRYLITVTGKKLTVTCSQNMNHEYMSWYRQDPGLGLRQIYYSMNVEVTDKGDVPEGYKVSRKEKRNFPLILESPSPNQTSLYFCASSLDRRAGANVLTFGAGSRLTVL.

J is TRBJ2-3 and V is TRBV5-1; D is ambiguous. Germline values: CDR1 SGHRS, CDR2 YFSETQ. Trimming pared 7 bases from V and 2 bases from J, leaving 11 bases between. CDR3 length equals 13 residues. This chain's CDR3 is CASSLEFTDTQYF. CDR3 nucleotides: TGCGCCAGCTCTCTCGAGTTCACAGATACGCAGTATTTT.

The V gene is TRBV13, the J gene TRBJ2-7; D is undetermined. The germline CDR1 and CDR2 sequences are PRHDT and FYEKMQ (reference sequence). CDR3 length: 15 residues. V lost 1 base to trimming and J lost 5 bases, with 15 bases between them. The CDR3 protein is CASSLDPRDEDEQYF. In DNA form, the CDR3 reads TGTGCCAGCAGCTTAGACCCCCGCGATGAGGACGAGCAGTACTTC.

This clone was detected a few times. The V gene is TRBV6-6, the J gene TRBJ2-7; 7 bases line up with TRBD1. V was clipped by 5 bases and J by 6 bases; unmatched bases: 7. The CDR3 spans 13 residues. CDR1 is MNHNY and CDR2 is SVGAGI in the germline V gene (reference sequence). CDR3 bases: TGTGCCAGCAGTGAGACAGGGATGGGCGAGCAGTACTTC. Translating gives CASSETGMGEQYF.

This chain's CDR3 is CASSLLAGVPYEQYF. The DNA of the CDR3 is TGTGCCAGCAGCTTACTAGCGGGAGTCCCCTACGAGCAGTACTTC. The chain is built from TRBV7-2 and TRBJ2-7; 10 positions match TRBD2. From germline, CDR1 is SGHTA and CDR2 FQGNSA. The CDR3 extends over 15 amino acids. Trimming removed 2 bases from V and 2 bases from J; junction bases left unmatched: 3.

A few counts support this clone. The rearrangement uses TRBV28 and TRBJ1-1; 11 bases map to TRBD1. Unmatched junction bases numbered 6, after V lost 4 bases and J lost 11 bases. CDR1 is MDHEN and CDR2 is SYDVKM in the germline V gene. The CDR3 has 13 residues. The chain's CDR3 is CASSWTGGQSAFF. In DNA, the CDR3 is TGTGCCAGCAGTTGGACAGGGGGCCAATCGGCTTTCTTT.

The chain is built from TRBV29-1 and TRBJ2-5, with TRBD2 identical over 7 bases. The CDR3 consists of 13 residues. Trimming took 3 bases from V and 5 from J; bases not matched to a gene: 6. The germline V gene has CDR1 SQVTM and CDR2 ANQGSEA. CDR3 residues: CSVERGGRETQYF. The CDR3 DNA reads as TGCAGCGTTGAGAGGGGAGGGCGCGAGACCCAGTACTTC. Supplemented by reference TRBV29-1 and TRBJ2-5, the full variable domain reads SAVISQKPSRDICQRGTSLTIQCQVDSQVTMMFWYRQQPGQSLTLIATANQGSEATYESGFVIDKFPISRPNLTFSTLTVSNMSPEDSSIYLCSVERGGRETQYFGPGTRLLVL.

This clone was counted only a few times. This CDR3 reads CASGGQGFSGANVLTF. CDR3 sequence (DNA): TGTGCCAGCGGCGGACAGGGTTTCTCTGGGGCCAACGTCCTGACTTTC. V is TRBV7-9 and J is TRBJ2-6, with 8 bases matching TRBD1. CDR1 and CDR2 (germline): SEHNR, FQNEAQ (reference sequence). Losses at the gene ends were 8 bases for V and 0 bases for J; bases not matched to a gene: 6. The CDR3 covers 16 residues.

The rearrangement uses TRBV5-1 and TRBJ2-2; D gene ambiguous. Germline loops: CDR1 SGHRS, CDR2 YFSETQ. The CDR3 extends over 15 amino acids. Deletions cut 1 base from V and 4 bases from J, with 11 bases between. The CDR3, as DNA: TGCGCCAGCAGCTTGTCTCTCCCCATCACCGGGGAGCTGTTTTTT. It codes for CASSLSLPITGELFF.

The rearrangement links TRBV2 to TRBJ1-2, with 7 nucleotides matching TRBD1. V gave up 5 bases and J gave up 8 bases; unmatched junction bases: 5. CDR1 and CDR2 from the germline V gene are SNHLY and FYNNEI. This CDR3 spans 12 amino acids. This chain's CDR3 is CASSLRTGGYTF. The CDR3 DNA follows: TGTGCCAGCAGTCTGAGGACAGGCGGCTACACCTTC.

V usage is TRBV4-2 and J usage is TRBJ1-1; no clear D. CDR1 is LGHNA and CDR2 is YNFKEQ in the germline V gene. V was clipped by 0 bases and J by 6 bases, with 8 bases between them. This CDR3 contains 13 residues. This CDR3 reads CASSQDVRAEAFF. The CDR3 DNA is TGTGCCAGCAGCCAAGATGTAAGAGCTGAAGCTTTCTTT.

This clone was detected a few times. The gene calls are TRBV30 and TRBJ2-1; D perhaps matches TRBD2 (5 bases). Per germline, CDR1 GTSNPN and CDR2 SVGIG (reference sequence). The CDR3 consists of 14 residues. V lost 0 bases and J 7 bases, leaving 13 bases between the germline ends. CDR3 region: CAWSVDFVRNEQFF. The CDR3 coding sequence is TGTGCCTGGAGTGTGGACTTTGTAAGGAATGAGCAGTTCTTC.

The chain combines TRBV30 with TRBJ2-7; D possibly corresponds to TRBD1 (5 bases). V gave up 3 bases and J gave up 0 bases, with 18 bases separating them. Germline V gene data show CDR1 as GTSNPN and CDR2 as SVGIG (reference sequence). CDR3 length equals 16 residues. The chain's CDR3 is CAWSYLRQPSSYEQYF. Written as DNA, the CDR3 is TGTGCCTGGAGCTACCTCCGACAGCCTAGCTCCTACGAGCAGTACTTC.

The CDR3 DNA reads as TGCAGCGCCCTCAAACAGGGGGCTTTCGGTTACGAGCAGTACTTC. This encodes CSALKQGAFGYEQYF. The chain recombines TRBV29-1 with TRBJ2-7; 9 nucleotides align to TRBD1. The J segment lost 4 bases and the V segment lost 7 bases, leaving 14 bases of the junction unmatched. The CDR3 extends over 15 amino acids. Germline CDR1 SQVTM, CDR2 ANQGSEA.

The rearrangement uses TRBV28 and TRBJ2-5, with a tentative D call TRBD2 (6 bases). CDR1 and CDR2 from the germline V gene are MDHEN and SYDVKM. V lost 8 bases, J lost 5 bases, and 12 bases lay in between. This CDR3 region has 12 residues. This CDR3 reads CASASGVETQYF. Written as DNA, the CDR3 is TGTGCCAGCGCCTCGGGGGTGGAGACCCAGTACTTC.

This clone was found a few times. The CDR3 sequence: CASSLEHEQYF. In nucleotides, the CDR3 is TGCGCCAGCAGCTTGGAACACGAGCAGTACTTC. The chain employs TRBV5-1 and TRBJ2-7; D ambiguous. V lost 0 bases and J 5 bases, leaving 3 bases between the germline ends. The germline V gene encodes CDR1 SGHRS and CDR2 YFSETQ. CDR3 length: 11 residues.

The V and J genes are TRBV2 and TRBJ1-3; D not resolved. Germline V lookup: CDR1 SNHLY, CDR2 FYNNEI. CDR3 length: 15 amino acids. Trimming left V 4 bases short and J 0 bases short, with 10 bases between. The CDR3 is CASSASGYSGNTIYF. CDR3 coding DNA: TGTGCCAGCAGTGCCTCGGGGTACTCTGGAAACACCATATATTTT.

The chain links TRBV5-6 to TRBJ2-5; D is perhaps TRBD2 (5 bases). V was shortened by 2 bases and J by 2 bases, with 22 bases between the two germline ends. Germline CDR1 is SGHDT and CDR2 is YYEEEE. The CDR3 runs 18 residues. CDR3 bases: TGTGCCAGCAGCTTCAAGGTGGAGGCAACGCGGCGACAAGAGACCCAGTACTTC. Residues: CASSFKVEATRRQETQYF.

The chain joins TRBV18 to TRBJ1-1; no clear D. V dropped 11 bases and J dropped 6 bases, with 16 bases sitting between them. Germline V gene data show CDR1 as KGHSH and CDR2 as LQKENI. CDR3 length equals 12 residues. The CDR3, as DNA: TGTGCCGGTCACGAAACCGGCGCTGAAGCTTTCTTT. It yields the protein CAGHETGAEAFF.

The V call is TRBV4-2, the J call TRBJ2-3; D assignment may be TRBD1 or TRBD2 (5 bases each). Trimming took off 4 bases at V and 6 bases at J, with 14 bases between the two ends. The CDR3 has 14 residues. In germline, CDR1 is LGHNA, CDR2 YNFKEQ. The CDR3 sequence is CASSLRPGTDTQYF. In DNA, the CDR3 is TGTGCCAGCAGCCTCAGGCCCGGGACCGATACGCAGTATTTT.

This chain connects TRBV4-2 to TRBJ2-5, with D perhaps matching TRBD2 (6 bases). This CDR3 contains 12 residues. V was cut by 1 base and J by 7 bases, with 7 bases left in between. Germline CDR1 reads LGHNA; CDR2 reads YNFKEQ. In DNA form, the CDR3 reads TGTGCCAGCAGCCAAGTCGGGGGGACCCAGTACTTC. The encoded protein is CASSQVGGTQYF.

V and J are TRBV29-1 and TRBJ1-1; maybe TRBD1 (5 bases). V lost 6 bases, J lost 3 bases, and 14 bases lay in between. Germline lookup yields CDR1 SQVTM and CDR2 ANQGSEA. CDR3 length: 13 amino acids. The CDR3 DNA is TGCAGCGTGGCACAGGCAAGGGACACTGAAGCTTTCTTT. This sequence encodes CSVAQARDTEAFF.

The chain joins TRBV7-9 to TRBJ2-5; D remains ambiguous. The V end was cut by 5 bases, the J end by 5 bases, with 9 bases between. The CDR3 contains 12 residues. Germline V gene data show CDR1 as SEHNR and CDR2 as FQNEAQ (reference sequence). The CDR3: CASSNSWETQYF. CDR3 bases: TGTGCCAGCAGCAATAGTTGGGAGACCCAGTACTTC.

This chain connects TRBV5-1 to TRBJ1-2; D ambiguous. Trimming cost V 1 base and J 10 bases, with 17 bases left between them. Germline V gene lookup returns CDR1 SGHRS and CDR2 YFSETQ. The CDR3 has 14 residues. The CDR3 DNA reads TGCGCCAGCAGCTTGAAGTTGTTGGAGCCGTCCTACACCTTC. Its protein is CASSLKLLEPSYTF.

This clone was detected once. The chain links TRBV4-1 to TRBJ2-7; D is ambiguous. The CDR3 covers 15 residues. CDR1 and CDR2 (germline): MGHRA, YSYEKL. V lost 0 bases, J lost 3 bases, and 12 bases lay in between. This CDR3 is CASSQDMQVLYEQYF. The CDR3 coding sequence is TGCGCCAGCAGCCAAGACATGCAGGTCCTCTACGAGCAGTACTTC.